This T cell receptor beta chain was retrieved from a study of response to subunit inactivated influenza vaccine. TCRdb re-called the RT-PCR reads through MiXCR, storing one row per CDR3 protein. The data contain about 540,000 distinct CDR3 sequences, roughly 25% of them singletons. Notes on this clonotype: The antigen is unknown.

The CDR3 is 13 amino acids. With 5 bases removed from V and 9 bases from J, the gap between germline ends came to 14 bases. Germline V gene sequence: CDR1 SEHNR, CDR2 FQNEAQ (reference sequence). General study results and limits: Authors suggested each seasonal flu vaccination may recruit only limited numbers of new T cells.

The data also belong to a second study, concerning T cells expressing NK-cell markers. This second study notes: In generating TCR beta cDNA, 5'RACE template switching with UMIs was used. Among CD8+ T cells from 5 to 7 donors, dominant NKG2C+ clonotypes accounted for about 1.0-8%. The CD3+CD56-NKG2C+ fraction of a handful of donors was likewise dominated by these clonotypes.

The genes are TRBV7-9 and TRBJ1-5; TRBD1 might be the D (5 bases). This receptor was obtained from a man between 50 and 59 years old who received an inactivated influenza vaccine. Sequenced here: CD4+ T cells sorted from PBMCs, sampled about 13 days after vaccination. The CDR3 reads CASSRDGSLPQHF. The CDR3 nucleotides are TGTGCCAGCAGCCGGGACGGGTCTCTGCCCCAGCATTTT.